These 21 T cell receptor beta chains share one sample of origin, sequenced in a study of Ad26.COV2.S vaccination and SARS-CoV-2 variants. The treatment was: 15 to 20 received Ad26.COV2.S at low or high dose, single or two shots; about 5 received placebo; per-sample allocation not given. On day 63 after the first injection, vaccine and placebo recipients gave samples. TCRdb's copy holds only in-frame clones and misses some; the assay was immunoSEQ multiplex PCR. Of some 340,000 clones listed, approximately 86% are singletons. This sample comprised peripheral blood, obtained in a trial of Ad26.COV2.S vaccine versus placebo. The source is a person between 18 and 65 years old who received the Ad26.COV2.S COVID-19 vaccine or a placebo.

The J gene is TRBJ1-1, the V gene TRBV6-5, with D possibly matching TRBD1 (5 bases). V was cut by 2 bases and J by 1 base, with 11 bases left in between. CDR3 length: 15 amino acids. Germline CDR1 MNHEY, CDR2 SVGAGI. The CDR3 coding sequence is TGTGCCAGCAGTTACGGCAGGGTAGGGAACACTGAAGCTTTCTTT. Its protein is CASSYGRVGNTEAFF.

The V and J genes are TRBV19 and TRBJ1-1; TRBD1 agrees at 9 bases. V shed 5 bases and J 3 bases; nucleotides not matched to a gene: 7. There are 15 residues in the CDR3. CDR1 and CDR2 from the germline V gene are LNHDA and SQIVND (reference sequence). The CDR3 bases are TGTGCCAGTAGTCCAGCACAGGGGGCGTACACTGAAGCTTTCTTT. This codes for CASSPAQGAYTEAFF.

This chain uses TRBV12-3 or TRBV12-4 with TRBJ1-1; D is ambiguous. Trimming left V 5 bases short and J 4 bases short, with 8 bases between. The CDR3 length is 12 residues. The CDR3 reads CASSVTSTEAFF. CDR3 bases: TGTGCCAGCAGTGTGACGAGCACTGAAGCTTTCTTT.

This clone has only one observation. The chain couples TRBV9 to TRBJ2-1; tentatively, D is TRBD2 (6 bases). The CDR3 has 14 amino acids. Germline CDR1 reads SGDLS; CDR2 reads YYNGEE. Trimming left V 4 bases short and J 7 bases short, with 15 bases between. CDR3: CASSSRLVNNEQFF. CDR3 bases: TGTGCCAGCAGCAGCAGACTAGTGAATAATGAGCAGTTCTTC.

The CDR3 DNA reads TGTGCCAGTAGTATGGCCCTAATCTCCTACAATGAGCAGTTCTTC. This translates into CASSMALISYNEQFF. The V call is TRBV19, the J call TRBJ2-1; D not resolved. V was shortened by 3 bases and J by 0 bases, with 9 bases between the two germline ends. CDR1 and CDR2 from the germline V gene are LNHDA and SQIVND (reference sequence). The length of the CDR3 is 15 residues.

The CDR3 loop is CASSFRLAGGSSYNEQFF. CDR3 nucleotide sequence: TGTGCCAGCAGCTTCCGACTAGCGGGGGGATCCTCCTACAATGAGCAGTTCTTC. The genes are TRBV7-8 and TRBJ2-1, with 13 bases that match TRBD2. V was clipped by 3 bases and J by 0 bases; unmatched bases: 5. The CDR3 consists of 18 residues. Germline V lookup: CDR1 SGHVS, CDR2 FQNEAQ.

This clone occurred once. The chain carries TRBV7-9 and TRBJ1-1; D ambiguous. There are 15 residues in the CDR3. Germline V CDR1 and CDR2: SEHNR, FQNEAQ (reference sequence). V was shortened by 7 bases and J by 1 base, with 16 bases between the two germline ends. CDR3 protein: CASTVGYSWNTEAFF. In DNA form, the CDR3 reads TGTGCCAGCACCGTCGGTTACAGTTGGAACACTGAAGCTTTCTTT.

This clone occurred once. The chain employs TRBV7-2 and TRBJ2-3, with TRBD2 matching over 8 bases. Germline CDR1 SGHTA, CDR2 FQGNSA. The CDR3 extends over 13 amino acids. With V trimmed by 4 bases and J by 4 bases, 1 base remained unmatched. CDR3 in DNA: TGTGCCAGCAGCTCGACTAGCGCAGATACGCAGTATTTT. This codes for CASSSTSADTQYF.

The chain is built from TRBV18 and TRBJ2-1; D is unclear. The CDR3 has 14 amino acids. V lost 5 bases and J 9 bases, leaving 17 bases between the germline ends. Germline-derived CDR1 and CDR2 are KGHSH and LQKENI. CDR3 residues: CASSMGLGFSEQFF. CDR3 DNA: TGTGCCAGCTCAATGGGTTTGGGGTTTTCTGAGCAGTTCTTC.

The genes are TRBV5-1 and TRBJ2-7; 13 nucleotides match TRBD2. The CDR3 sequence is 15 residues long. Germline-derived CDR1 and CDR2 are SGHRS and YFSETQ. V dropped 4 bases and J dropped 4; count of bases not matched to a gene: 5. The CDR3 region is CASSPGLAGTYEQYF. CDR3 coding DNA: TGCGCCAGCAGCCCGGGACTAGCGGGGACTTACGAGCAGTACTTC.

The CDR3 region is CASSLADYGYTF. The CDR3 DNA reads TGTGCCAGCAGCTTAGCCGACTATGGCTACACCTTC. The chain joins TRBV7-2 to TRBJ1-2; D is uncertain. Germline assignment: CDR1 SGHTA and CDR2 FQGNSA. V dropped 0 bases and J dropped 3 bases, with 2 bases sitting between them. The CDR3 extends over 12 amino acids.

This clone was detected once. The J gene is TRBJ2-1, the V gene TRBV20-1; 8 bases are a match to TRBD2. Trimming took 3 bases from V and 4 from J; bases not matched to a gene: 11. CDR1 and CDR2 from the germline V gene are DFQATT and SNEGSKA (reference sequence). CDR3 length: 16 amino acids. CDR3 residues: CSASGRGAQNYNEQFF. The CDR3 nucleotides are TGCAGTGCTAGTGGGCGGGGGGCCCAAAATTACAATGAGCAGTTCTTC.

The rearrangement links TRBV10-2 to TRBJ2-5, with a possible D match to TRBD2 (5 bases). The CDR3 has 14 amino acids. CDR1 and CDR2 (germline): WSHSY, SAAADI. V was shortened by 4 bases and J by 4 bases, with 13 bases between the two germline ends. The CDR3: CASSGRVRGETQYF. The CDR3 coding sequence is TGCGCCAGCAGTGGGCGGGTCCGCGGAGAGACCCAGTACTTC.

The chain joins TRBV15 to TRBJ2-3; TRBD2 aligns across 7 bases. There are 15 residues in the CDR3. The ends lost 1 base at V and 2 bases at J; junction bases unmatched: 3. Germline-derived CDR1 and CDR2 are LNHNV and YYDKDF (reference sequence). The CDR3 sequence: CATSRVGGFTDTQYF. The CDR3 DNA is TGTGCCACCAGCAGAGTCGGGGGGTTCACAGATACGCAGTATTTT.

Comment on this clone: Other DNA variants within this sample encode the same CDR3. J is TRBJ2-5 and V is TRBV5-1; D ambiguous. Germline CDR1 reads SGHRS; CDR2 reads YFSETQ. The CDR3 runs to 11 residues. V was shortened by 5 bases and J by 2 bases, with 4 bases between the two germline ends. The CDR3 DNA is TGCGCCAGCAGGTTGCAAGAGACCCAGTACTTC. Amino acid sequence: CASRLQETQYF.

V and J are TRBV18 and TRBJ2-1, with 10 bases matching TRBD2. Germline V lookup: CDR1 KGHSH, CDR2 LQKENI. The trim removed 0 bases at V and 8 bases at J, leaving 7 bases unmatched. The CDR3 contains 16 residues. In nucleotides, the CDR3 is TGTGCCAGCTCACCACCCCGAACTAGCGGGGAGGATGAGCAGTTCTTC. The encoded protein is CASSPPRTSGEDEQFF.

The CDR3 sequence is CASGPQADTQYF. The CDR3, as DNA: TGTGCCAGCGGTCCCCAGGCAGATACGCAGTATTTT. This chain connects TRBV19 to TRBJ2-3, with D unresolved. The CDR3 spans 12 residues. Trimming pared 9 bases from V and 4 bases from J, leaving 11 bases between. Looked up from germline, CDR1 is LNHDA and CDR2 is SQIVND (reference sequence).

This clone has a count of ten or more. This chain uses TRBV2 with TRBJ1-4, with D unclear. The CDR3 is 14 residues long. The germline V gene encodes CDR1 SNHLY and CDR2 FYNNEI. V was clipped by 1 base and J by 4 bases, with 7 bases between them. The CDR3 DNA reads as TGTGCCAGCAGTGAAGGGGGTCTTAATGAAAAACTGTTTTTT. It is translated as CASSEGGLNEKLFF.

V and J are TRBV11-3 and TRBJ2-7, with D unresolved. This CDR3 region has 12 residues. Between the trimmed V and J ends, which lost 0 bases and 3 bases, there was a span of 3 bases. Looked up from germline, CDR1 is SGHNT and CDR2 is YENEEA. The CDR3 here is CASSLDGYEQYF. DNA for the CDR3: TGTGCCAGCAGCTTAGACGGCTACGAGCAGTACTTC.

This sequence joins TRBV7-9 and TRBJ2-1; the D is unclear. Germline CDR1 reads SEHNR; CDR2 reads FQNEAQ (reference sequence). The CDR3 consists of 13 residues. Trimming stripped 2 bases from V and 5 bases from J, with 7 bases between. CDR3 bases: TGTGCCAGCAGCTTACTGGCTAACAATGAGCAGTTCTTC. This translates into CASSLLANNEQFF.

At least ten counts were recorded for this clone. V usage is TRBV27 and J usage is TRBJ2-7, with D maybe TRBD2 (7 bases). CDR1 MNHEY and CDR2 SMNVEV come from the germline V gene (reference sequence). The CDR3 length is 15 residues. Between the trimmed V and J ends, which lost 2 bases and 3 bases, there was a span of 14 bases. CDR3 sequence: CASSLEAGAVYEQYF. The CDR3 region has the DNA TGTGCCAGCAGTTTAGAGGCGGGGGCCGTCTACGAGCAGTACTTC.